The clone carrying this T cell receptor beta chain has more than one count but fewer than ten. Its target is not known. The data were taken from a study of cytomegalovirus exposure and HLA in healthy donors. Study results and caveats: Later, TCR association rates were found to vary by HLA locus, highest for DRB1 and lowest for HLA-C. Later analysis revealed greater clonal expansion in HLA-associated TCR beta chains than in equally common others. As was reported, the HLA-A and HLA-B alleles of most subjects were accurately predicted from TCR beta sequences.

V shed 2 bases and J shed 2 bases, with 10 bases lying between them. The V gene's germline CDR1 is SEHNR and CDR2 FQNEAQ (reference sequence). The CDR3 runs 16 residues. In the PCR, 60 Vbeta and 13 Jbeta primers were used. Here immunoSEQ multiplex PCR was the method, and the copy in TCRdb shows in-frame clones only, minus some. Altogether roughly 140,000 clones are present, around 66% being singletons, with the ten largest covering around 3%. The sample taken for sequencing was PBMCs. The genes are TRBV7-9 and TRBJ2-6; TRBD1 is a possible D gene (6 bases). The sequence was obtained from a woman aged 30 to 39 in good health and CMV-seropositive. CDR3: CASSLTRGAGANVLTF. The CDR3 bases are TGTGCCAGCAGCTTAACCAGGGGTGCTGGGGCCAACGTCCTGACTTTC.